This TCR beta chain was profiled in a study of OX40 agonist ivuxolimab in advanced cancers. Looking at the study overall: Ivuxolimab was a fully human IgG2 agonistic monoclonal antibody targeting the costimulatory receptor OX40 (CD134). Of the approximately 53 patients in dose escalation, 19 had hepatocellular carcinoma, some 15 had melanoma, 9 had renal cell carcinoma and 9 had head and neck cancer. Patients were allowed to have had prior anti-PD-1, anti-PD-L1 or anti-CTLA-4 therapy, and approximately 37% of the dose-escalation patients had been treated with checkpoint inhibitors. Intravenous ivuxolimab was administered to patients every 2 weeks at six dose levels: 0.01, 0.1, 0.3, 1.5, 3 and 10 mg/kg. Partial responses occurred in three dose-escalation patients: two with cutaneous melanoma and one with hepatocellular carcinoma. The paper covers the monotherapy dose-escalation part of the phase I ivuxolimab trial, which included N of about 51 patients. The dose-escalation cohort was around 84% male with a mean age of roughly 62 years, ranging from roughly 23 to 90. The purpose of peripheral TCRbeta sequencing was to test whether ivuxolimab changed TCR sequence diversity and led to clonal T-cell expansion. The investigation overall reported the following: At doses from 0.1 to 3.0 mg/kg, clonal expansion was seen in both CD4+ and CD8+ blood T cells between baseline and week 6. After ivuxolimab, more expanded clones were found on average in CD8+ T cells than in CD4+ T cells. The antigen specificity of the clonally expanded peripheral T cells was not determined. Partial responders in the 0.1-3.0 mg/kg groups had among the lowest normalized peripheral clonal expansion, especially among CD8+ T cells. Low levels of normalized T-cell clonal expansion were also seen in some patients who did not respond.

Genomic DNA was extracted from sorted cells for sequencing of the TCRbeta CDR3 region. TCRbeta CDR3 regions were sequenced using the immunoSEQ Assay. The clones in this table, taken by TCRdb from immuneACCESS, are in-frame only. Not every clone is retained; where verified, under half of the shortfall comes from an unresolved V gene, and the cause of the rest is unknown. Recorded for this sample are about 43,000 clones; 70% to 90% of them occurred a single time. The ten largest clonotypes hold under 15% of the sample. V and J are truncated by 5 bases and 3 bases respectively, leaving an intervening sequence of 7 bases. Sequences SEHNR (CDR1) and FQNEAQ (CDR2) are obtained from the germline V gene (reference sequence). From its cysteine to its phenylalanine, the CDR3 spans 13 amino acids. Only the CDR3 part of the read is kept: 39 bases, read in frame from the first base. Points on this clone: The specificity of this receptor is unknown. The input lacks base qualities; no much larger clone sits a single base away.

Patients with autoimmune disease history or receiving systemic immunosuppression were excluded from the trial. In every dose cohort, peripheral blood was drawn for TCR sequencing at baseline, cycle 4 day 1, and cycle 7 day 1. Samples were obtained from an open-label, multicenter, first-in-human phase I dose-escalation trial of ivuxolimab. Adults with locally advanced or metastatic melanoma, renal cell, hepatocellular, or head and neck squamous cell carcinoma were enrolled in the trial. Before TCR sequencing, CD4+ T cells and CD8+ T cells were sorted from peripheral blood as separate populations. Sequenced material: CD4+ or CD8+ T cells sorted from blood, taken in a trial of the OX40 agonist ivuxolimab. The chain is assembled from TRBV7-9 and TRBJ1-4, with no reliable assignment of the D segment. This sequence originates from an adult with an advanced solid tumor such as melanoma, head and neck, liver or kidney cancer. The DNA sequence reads TGTGCCAGCAGCGAACCGGCTAATGAAAAACTGTTTTTT. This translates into CASSEPANEKLFF. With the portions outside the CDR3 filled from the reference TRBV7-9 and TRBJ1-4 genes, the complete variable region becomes DTGVSQNPRHKITKRGQNVTFRCDPISEHNRLYWYRQTLGQGPEFLTYFQNEAQLEKSRLLSDRFSAERPKGSFSTLEIQRTEQGDSAMYLCASSEPANEKLFFGSGTQLSVL.